A selection of T cell receptor beta chains follows, all from one sample in a study of blood T cell repertoires in COVID-19. Clones were sequenced by immunoSEQ multiplex PCR, and TCRdb holds only the in-frame ones, with some missing. The sample has 250,000 to 350,000 clones; around nine tenths are singletons. The sample consisted of PBMCs or T cells enriched from blood (not recorded which). Receptors were obtained from a woman aged 60-75 years in a cohort exposed to, infected with or recovered from COVID-19 (not recorded which). Both conserved end residues are part of each CDR3. D genes are given only for firm matches.

length	D	V	J	CDR3
15	NA	TRBV3-1/TRBV3-2	TRBJ2-1	CASSQGAPFVNEQFF
15	NA	TRBV28	TRBJ1-2	CASSLVAQGIGGYTF
11	NA	TRBV11-2	TRBJ2-5	CASTLGETQYF
14	TRBD2	TRBV4-3	TRBJ2-1	CASSQGPGRGEQFF
17	TRBD2	TRBV7-6	TRBJ2-6	CASSLPGRGSGANVLTF
12	NA	TRBV5-1	TRBJ2-5	CASSLIRETQYF
16	NA	TRBV27	TRBJ2-1	CASSLGGNPSYNEQFF
19	TRBD2	TRBV6-2/TRBV6-3	TRBJ2-3	CASRRLRSGIPSSTDTQYF
15	TRBD2	TRBV7-7	TRBJ2-7	CASSLDSSGTYEQYF
14	TRBD1	TRBV28	TRBJ2-7	CASSSPGQSYEQYF
16	NA	TRBV24-1	TRBJ1-5	CATSDFIPGGNQPQHF
17	TRBD2	TRBV18	TRBJ2-3	CASSPLGTSGTWDTQYF
15	TRBD1	TRBV19	TRBJ2-1	CASSTRQGARDEQFF
20	TRBD2	TRBV9	TRBJ2-1	CASSVEASGLAGGTYNEQFF
18	TRBD2	TRBV19	TRBJ2-7	CASSFGPTLGTTTYEQYF
13	TRBD1	TRBV30	TRBJ2-4	CAWGQGVKNIQYF
16	TRBD1	TRBV7-9	TRBJ1-1	CASSLGRTGFDTEAFF
17	NA	TRBV5-1	TRBJ2-2	CASSLLQGLRFTGELFF
16	TRBD2	TRBV6-4	TRBJ2-6	CASRLAADSGANVLTF
19	TRBD2	TRBV7-2	TRBJ2-2	CASSLTGTSFRGRTGELFF
16	NA	TRBV7-3	TRBJ2-6	CASSPAGTSGANVLTF
18	TRBD2	TRBV7-8	TRBJ2-1	CASSFLGGGSISYNEQFF
13	NA	TRBV30	TRBJ1-1	CAWSVDQGTEAFF
14	NA	TRBV5-1	TRBJ1-5	CASSLAPGGQPQHF
16	TRBD2	TRBV3-1/TRBV3-2	TRBJ2-7	CASSQVGGTSGYEQYF
16	TRBD2	TRBV15	TRBJ2-1	CATSRRTSGGGNEQFF
13	NA	TRBV30	TRBJ1-5	CAWAMGRGQPQHF
17	NA	TRBV28	TRBJ2-7	CASSRPYRVRGSYEQYF
18	TRBD2	TRBV5-1	TRBJ2-7	CASSWLLAGDPSSYEQYF
14	NA	TRBV28	TRBJ1-5	CASSLLSGNQPQHF
16	NA	TRBV12-2	TRBJ2-3	CASRLALADCTDTQYF
16	NA	TRBV23-1	TRBJ1-5	CASSHPGLRSNQPQHF
17	TRBD2	TRBV10-1	TRBJ2-7	CASSDRPGGRTSYEQYF
14	TRBD2	TRBV10-3	TRBJ2-7	CAISETSGSREQYF
11	NA	TRBV28	TRBJ2-1	CASSFGSEQFF
22	TRBD2	TRBV27	TRBJ2-3	CASSLYQSGLANSGSSTDTQYF
13	NA	TRBV5-1	TRBJ2-5	CASSPQGRETQYF
18	TRBD2	TRBV15	TRBJ2-1	CATSRDLTSGSVYNEQFF
14	TRBD2	TRBV6-5	TRBJ2-3	CASRLAGGTDTQYF